The rows below give T cell receptor beta chains drawn from one sample of a study of Ad26.COV2.S vaccination and SARS-CoV-2 variants. Method: immunoSEQ multiplex PCR; TCRdb's copy keeps in-frame clones and lacks some. The sample lists 350,000 to 450,000 clones, 89% occurring once. The sequences come from peripheral blood, collected in a trial of Ad26.COV2.S vaccine versus placebo. The receptor source for this set is a person aged 18 to 59 who received the Ad26.COV2.S COVID-19 vaccine or a placebo. The CDR3 runs from the conserved cysteine through the conserved F or W. D genes are given only for firm matches. The size of a clone is reported for some rows only, either as once, few or many, or as a class for expanded clones.

J,D,V,size,CDR3,DNA
TRBJ1-2,TRBD1,TRBV27,-,CASSFYPDLGGYASYTF,TGTGCCAGCAGTTTTTACCCTGATTTAGGGGGCTATGCGAGCTACACCTTC
TRBJ1-3,-,TRBV2,-,CASSEKLVGLYGNTIYF,TGTGCCAGCAGTGAAAAACTCGTGGGACTTTACGGAAACACCATATATTTT
TRBJ2-3,-,TRBV10-3,-,CAISDPSASTDTQYF,TGTGCCATCAGTGACCCTAGCGCTAGCACAGATACGCAGTATTTT
TRBJ2-7,-,TRBV27,-,CASSPGPNYEQYF,TGTGCCAGCAGTCCCGGGCCGAACTACGAGCAGTACTTC
TRBJ2-1,-,TRBV2,-,CATRQGLTNEQFF,TGTGCCACCCGACAGGGACTTACGAATGAGCAGTTCTTC
TRBJ2-1,-,TRBV3-1/TRBV3-2,-,CASSQAVNEQFF,TGTGCCAGCAGCCAAGCCGTTAATGAGCAGTTCTTC
TRBJ1-6,TRBD1,TRBV11-2,-,CASSPDRGRSNSPLHF,TGTGCCAGCAGCCCAGACAGGGGGCGGAGTAATTCACCCCTCCACTTT
TRBJ1-5,-,TRBV10-3,-,CAISESTGDQPQHF,TGTGCCATCAGTGAGTCGACAGGTGATCAGCCCCAGCATTTT
TRBJ2-7,TRBD1,TRBV15,-,CATSRTRDSLSYEQYF,TGTGCCACCAGCAGAACTAGGGACAGCCTTTCCTACGAGCAGTACTTC
TRBJ2-5,TRBD2,TRBV7-8,once,CASSGEGFRVQETQYF,TGTGCCAGCAGCGGGGAGGGGTTTCGCGTACAAGAGACCCAGTACTTC
TRBJ1-1,-,TRBV7-9,-,CASSLPPPNTEAFF,TGTGCCAGCAGCTTACCCCCCCCGAACACTGAAGCTTTCTTT
TRBJ1-3,-,TRBV29-1,-,CSAALNSGNTIYF,TGCAGCGCCGCACTGAACTCTGGAAACACCATATATTTT
TRBJ1-1,-,TRBV7-3,-,CASSLTGTEAFF,TGTGCCAGCAGCTTAACGGGGACCGAAGCTTTCTTT
TRBJ2-1,TRBD2,TRBV9,-,CASSVSGRSSGANEQFF,TGTGCCAGCAGCGTGAGCGGGAGGTCCTCCGGGGCGAATGAGCAGTTCTTC
TRBJ2-7,-,TRBV5-4,-,CASSLADSPLREEQYF,TGTGCCAGCAGCTTGGCGGACAGCCCCTTAAGGGAGGAGCAGTACTTC
TRBJ1-4,TRBD1,TRBV6-6,-,CASSYAGGRGEKLFF,TGTGCCAGCAGTTACGCAGGGGGCAGGGGGGAAAAACTGTTTTTT
TRBJ2-5,-,TRBV28,-,CASSFDSRLVVGTQYF,TGTGCCAGCAGTTTTGACAGTCGGTTGGTGGTTGGGACCCAGTACTTC
TRBJ2-5,-,TRBV5-6,-,CASSPRSGGRETQYF,TGTGCCAGCAGCCCCCGTTCCGGGGGGCGAGAGACCCAGTACTTC
TRBJ2-7,-,TRBV30,-,CAWSAGQSSYEQYF,TGTGCCTGGAGTGCAGGCCAGTCCTCCTACGAGCAGTACTTC
TRBJ2-1,TRBD1,TRBV2,-,CASKWTGDNEQFF,TGTGCCAGCAAATGGACAGGGGACAATGAGCAGTTCTTC
TRBJ2-7,TRBD2,TRBV15,-,CATSLAGSSYEQYF,TGTGCCACCAGCTTAGCGGGAAGCTCCTACGAGCAGTACTTC
TRBJ2-4,-,TRBV5-4,-,CASSLQGRGNIQYF,TGTGCCAGCAGCTTGCAGGGGAGGGGAAACATTCAGTACTTC